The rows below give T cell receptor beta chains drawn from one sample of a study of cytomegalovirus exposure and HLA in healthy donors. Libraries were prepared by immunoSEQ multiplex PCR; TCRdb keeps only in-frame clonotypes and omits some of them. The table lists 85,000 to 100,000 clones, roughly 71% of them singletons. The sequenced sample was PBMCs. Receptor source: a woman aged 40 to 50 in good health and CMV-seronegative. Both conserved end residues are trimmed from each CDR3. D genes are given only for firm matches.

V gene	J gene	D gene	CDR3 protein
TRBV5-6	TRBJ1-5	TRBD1	ASSLGTGKNQPQH
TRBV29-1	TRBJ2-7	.	SVMDKAEQY
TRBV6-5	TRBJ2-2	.	ASSYSQGTGELF
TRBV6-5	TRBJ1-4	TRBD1	ASSLDRGPSNEKLF
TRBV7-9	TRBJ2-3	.	ASGELQGFDTQY
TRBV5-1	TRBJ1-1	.	ASSLGGGKMNTEAF
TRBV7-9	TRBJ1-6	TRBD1	ASSGEGQGYSPLH
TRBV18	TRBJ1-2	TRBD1	ASSLYDRDRVSNYGYT
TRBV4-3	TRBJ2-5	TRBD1	ASSPGTGMETQY
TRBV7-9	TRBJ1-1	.	ASSLVGRGSTEAF
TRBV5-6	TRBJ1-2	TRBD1	ASSLGQNYGYT
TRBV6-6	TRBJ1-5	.	ATKPTGIGQPQH
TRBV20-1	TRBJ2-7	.	SARAQNRDI
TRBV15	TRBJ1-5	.	ATSRGEAAHYSNQPQH
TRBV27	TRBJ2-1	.	ASSLFATNNEQF
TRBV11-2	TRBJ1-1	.	ASSLGWAGVNTEAF
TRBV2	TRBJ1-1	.	ATLPGTGIRVTEAF
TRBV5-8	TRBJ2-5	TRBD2	ASSLEGLRGGPETQY
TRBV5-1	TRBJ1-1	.	ASSLDPWGEAEAF
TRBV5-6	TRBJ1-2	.	ASSWRTAYGYT
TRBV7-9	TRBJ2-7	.	ASSSMSRRDSYDYEQY
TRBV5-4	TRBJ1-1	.	ASSLRSQGPNTEAF
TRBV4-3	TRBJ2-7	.	ASSQLGTSYEQY
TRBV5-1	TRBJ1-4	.	ASSSDPGNEKLF
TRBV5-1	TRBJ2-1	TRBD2	ASSTTSGGAAPRVQF
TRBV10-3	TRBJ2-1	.	AINTKQGSSYNEQF
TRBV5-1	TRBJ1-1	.	ASRLTNTEAF
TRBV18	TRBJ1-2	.	ASSPQGLDYGYT
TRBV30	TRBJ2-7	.	AWSVYQGYEQY
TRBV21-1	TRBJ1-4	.	ASSTLTGLEKLF